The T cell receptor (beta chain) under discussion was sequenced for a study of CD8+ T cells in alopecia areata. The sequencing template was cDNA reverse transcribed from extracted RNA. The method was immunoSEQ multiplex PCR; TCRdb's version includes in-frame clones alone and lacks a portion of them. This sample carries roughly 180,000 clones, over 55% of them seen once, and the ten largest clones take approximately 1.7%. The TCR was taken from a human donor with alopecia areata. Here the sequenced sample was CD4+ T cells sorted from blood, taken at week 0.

CDR3 nucleotide sequence: TGTGCCACCAGCAGAGATATAGGGGCTAACACTGAAGCTTTCTTT. Amino acids: CATSRDIGANTEAFF. This chain uses TRBV15 with TRBJ1-1; tentative D call: TRBD1 (5 bases). V lost 0 bases and J 2 bases, leaving 10 bases between the germline ends. The CDR3 has 15 amino acids. Per germline, CDR1 LNHNV and CDR2 YYDKDF (reference sequence).